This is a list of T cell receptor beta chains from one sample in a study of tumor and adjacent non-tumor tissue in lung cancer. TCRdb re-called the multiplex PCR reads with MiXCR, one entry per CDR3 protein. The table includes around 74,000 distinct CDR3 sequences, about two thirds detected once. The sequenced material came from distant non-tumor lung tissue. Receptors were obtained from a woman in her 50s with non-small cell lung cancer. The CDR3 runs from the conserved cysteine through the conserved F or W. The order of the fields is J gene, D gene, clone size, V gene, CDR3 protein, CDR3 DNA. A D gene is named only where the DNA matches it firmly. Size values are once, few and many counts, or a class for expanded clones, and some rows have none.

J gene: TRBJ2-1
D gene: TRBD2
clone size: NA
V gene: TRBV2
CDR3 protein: CASSKRGRATNNEQFF
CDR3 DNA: TGTGCCAGCAGTAAACGGGGGAGGGCCACAAACAATGAGCAGTTCTTC

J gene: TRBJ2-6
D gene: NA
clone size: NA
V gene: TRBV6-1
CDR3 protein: CASSTRSIGANVLTF
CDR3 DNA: TGTGCCAGCAGTACCCGTTCTATTGGGGCCAACGTCCTGACTTTC

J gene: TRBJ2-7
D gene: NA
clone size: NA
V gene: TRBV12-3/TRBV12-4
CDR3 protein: CASGLTARLHRNGYEQYF
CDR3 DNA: TGTGCCAGTGGTTTAACAGCGAGACTACACCGAAATGGGTACGAGCAGTACTTC

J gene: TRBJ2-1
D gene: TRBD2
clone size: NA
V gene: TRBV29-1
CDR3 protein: CSVEDGGRSSYNEHFF
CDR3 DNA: TGCAGCGTTGAAGATGGCGGGAGGAGCTCCTACAATGAACACTTCTTC

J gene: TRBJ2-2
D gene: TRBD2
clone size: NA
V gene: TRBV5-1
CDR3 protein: CASSLDLAGTGELFF
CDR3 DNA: TGCGCCAGCAGCTTGGACCTAGCGGGCACCGGGGAGCTGTTTTTT

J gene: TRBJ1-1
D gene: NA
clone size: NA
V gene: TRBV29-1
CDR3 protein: CSVAHSDSHEAFF
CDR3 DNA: TGCAGCGTAGCCCATAGCGACAGCCATGAAGCTTTCTTT

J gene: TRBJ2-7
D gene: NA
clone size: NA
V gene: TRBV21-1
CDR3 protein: CASSPWDRPSYKQYF
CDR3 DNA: TGTGCCAGCAGCCCCTGGGACAGGCCCTCCTACAAGCAGTACTTC

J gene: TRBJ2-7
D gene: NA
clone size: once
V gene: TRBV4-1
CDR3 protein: CASSQEANSYEQYF
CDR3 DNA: TGCGCCAGCAGCCAAGAGGCCAATAGCTACGAGCAGTACTTC

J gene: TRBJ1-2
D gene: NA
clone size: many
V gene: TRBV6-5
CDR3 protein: CASIGVGANGYTF
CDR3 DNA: TGTGCCAGCATAGGTGTGGGGGCTAATGGCTACACCTTC

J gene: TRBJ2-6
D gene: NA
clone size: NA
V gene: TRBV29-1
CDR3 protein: CSVVALSSGANVLTF
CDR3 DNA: TGCAGCGTTGTTGCACTGAGCTCTGGGGCCAACGTCCTGACTTTC

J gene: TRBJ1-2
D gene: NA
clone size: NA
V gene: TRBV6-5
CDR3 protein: CVSSSWGAGGYTF
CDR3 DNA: TGTGTCAGCAGTTCATGGGGAGCGGGGGGCTACACCTTC

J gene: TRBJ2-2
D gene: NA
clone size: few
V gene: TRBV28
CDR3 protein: CASRPSGTHTGELFF
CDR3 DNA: TGTGCCAGCAGACCTTCCGGGACCCATACCGGGGAGCTGTTTTTT

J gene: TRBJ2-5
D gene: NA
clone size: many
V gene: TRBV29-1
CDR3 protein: CSVGYRQGFQETQYF
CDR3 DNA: TGCAGCGTTGGCTACAGGCAGGGTTTTCAAGAGACCCAGTACTTC

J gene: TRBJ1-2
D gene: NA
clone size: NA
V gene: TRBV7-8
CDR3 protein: CARSHEGSSNYGYTF
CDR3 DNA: TGTGCCAGGAGCCACGAGGGGTCCTCTAACTATGGCTACACTTTC

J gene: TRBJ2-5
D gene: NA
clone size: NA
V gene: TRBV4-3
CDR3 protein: CFSSQDQGCETQYF
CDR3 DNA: TGCTTCAGCAGCCAAGACCAGGGGTGTGAGACCCAGTACTTC

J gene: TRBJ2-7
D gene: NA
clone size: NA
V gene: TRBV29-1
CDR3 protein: CCVEPQGEVDEQYF
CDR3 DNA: TGCTGCGTTGAACCGCAGGGAGAAGTCGACGAGCAGTATTTC

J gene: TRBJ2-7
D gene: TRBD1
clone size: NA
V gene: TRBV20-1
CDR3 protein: CSARTDRGFNEKYF
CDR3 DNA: TGCAGTGCTAGAACTGACAGGGGATTCAACGAGAAGTACTTC

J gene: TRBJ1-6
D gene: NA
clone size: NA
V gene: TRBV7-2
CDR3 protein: CASSSGRWNSPLHF
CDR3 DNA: TGTGCCAGCAGCTCAGGACGGTGGAATTCACCCCTCCACTTT

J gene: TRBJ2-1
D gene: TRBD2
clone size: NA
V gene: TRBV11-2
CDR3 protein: CASRYKISGFNEQFF
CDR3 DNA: TGTGCCAGCAGATATAAGATTAGCGGGTTCAATGAGCAGTTCTTC

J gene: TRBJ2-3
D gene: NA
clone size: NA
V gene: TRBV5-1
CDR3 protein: CASSIGTGTDTQYF
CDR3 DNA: TGCGCCAGCAGCATCGGGACTGGCACAGATACGCAGTATTTT

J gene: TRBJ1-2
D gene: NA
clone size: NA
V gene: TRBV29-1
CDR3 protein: CSVGAVYGNTF
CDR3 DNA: TGCAGCGTTGGGGCAGTCTATGGTAACACCTTC

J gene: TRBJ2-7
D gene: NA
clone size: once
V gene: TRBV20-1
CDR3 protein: CSASREGMGYEHYF
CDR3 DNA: TGTAGTGCTAGCCGAGAAGGCATGGGCTACGAGCATTACTTC

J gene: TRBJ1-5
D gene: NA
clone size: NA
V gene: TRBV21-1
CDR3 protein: CASEGDKDYQPQHF
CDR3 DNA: TGTGCCAGCGAAGGGGACAAGGATTATCAGCCCCAGCATTTT

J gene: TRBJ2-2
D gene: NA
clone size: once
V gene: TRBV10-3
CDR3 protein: CAIHPGTRITGELFF
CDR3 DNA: TGTGCCATTCATCCCGGGACAAGGATCACCGGGGAGCTGTTCTTT

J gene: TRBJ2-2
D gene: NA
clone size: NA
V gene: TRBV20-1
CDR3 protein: CSARQSSGTDTGEPFF
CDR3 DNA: TGCAGTGCTAGACAGAGTAGCGGGACAGACACCGGGGAGCCGTTTTTT

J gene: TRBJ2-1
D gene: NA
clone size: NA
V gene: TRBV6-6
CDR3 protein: CASSYLPSNEQFF
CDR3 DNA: TGTGCCAGCAGTTACCTCCCTAGTAATGAGCAGTTCTTC

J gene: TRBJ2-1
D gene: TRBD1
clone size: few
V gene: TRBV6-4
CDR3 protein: CAGSLGTGLDEQFF
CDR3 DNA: TGTGCCGGCAGTCTAGGGACAGGGCTCGATGAGCAGTTCTTC

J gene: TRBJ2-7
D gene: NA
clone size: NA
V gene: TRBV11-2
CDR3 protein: CASSGRAGVSYELYF
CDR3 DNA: TGTGCTAGCAGCGGAAGAGCAGGTGTGTCCTACGAGCTGTACTTC

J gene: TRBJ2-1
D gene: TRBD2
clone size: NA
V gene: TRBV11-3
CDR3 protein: CASSFVGGESEQFF
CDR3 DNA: TGTGCCAGTAGCTTTGTGGGAGGGGAGAGTGAGCAGTTCTTC